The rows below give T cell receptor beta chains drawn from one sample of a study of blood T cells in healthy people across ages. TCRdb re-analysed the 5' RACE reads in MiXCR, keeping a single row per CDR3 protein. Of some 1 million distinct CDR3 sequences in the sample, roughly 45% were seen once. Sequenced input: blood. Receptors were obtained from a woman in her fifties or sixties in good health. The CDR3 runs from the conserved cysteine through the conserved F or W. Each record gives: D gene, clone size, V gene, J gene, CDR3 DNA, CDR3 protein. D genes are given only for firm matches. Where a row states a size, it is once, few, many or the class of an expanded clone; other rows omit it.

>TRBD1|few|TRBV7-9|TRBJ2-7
TGTGCCAGCAGCGCCAGGGACAGTTCCTACGAGCAGTACTTC
CASSARDSSYEQYF
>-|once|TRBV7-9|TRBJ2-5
TGTGCCAGCAGCTTCGTGGCAAGGAGGGCGGTTGAGACCCAGTACTTC
CASSFVARRAVETQYF
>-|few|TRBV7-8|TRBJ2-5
TGTGCCAGCAGCTCCCCGGCGAGCGGAACAGAGACCCAGTACTTC
CASSSPASGTETQYF
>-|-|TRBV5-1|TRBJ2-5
TGCGCCAGCAGCTTGACCCAGCAGACCCAGTACTTC
CASSLTQQTQYF
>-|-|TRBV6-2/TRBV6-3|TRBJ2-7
TGTGCCAGCACCGTCTTCCAGGGAGAGCAGTACTTC
CASTVFQGEQYF
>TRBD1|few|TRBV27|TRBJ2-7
TGTGCCAGCAGTTCGGGACAGTTATACGAGCAGTACTTC
CASSSGQLYEQYF
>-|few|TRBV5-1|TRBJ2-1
TGCGCCAGCAGCCCCCCGGCCCTAGCGGAGCAGTTCTTC
CASSPPALAEQFF
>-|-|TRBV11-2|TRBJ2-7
TGTGCCAGCAGCTTAGGTCGAGGGGCCTACGAGCAGTACTTC
CASSLGRGAYEQYF
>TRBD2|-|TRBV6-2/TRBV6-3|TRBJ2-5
TGTGCCAGCAGTTACGTGCCGACTAGCGGGAGCCCGTACTTC
CASSYVPTSGSPYF
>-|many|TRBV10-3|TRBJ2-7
TGTGCCATCAGTGAGATCGAGAGGGGCTCCTACGAGCAGTACTTC
CAISEIERGSYEQYF
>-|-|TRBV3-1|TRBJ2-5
TGTGCCAGCAGCCAAGATGCTAGCGTCCAAGAGACCCAGTACTTC
CASSQDASVQETQYF
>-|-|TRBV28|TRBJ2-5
TGTGCCAGCAGTCCCCAACTACACCCCAGCCAAGAGACCCAGTACTTC
CASSPQLHPSQETQYF
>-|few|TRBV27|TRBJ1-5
TGTGCCAGCAGTCAGATGATGGGTCTGGGCAATCAGCCCCAGCATTTT
CASSQMMGLGNQPQHF
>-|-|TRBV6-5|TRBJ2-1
TGTGCCAGCAGTTCCGGACGGGCGAGCATTGAGGAGCAGTTCTTC
CASSSGRASIEEQFF
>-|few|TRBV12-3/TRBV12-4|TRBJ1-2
TGTGCCAGCAGTTTCGGACAGACTAACTATGGCTACACCTTC
CASSFGQTNYGYTF
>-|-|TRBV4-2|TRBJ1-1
TGTGCCAGCAGCCAAGGGGGTCGGAGCACTGAAGCTTTCTTT
CASSQGGRSTEAFF
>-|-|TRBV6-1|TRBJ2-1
TGTGCCAGCAGAGACAACTACAGGGTGCTCTCCTACAATGAGCAGTTCTTC
CASRDNYRVLSYNEQFF
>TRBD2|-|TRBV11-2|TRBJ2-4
TGTGCCAGCAGCTTAGTAGATAATCGTCGGACTAGTGTTTTGAATGCCAAAAACATTCAGTACTTC
CASSLVDNRRTSVLNAKNIQYF
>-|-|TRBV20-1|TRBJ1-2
TGCAGTATGACCGAGACTAACTACGGCTACACCTTC
CSMTETNYGYTF
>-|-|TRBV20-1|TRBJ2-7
TGCAGTGCTAGGAAAGGCCCTAGGGCGGGGGCGGTTTCCTACGAGCAGTACTTC
CSARKGPRAGAVSYEQYF
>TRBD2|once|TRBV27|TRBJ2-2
TGTGCCAGCAGTTTTGGGTCGGCGGGAGGGTCCGGGGAGCTGTTTTTT
CASSFGSAGGSGELFF
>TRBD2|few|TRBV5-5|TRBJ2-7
TGTGCCAGCAGCTTTGCTGCCGGGACTAGCGGACGCGAGCAGTACTTC
CASSFAAGTSGREQYF
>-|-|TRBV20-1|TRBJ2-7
TGCAGTGCTAGAGATGCGGGCCCCAACTACGAGCAGTACTTC
CSARDAGPNYEQYF
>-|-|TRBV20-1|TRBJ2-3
TGCAGTGCTAGAGATAGCCAGGGCACAGATACGCAGTATTTT
CSARDSQGTDTQYF
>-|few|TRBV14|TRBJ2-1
TGTGCCAGCAGCTACTACCCTATTCAAGGGTCCTACAATGAGCAGTTCTTC
CASSYYPIQGSYNEQFF
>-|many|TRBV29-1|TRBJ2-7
TGCAGCGTTGCGGACACCTACGAGCAGTACTTC
CSVADTYEQYF
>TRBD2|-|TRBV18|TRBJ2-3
TGTGCCAGCTCACCATTCGGGGTAGCGGGAGCGGAAGGCACAGATACGCAGTATTTT
CASSPFGVAGAEGTDTQYF
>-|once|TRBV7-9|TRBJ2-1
TGTGCCAGCAGCTTAGGTGGTGGGGGACCCCGGTTCTTC
CASSLGGGGPRFF
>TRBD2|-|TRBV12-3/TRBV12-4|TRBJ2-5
TGTGCCAGCAGTTTAACTTTAGCGGGACTTTACCAAGAGACCCAGTACTTC
CASSLTLAGLYQETQYF
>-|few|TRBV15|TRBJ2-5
TGTGCCACCAGCATCCCGACAGGAGGGGAAGAGACCCAGTACTTC
CATSIPTGGEETQYF
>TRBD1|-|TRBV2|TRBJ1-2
TGTGCCAGCAGTGAAGCGCCCACAGGGGCTAACTATGGCTACACCTTC
CASSEAPTGANYGYTF
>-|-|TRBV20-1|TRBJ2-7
TGCAGTGCTAGTCGCCCCCCGGGATCCGGCGGCTACGAGCAGTACTTC
CSASRPPGSGGYEQYF
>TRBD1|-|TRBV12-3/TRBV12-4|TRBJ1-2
TGTGCCAGCAGTGCGGACAGGGCCGTCTATGGCTACACCTTC
CASSADRAVYGYTF
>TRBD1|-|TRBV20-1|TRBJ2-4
TGCAGTGCTATTTTAGACAGGGGGGGGAACATTCAGTACTTC
CSAILDRGGNIQYF
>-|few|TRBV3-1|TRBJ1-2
TGTGCCAGCAGCCAAGGGCGTTCTAACTATGGCTACACCTTC
CASSQGRSNYGYTF
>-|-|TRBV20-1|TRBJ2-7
TGCAGTGCTAGGTTAACAGTTAGAGCCTACGAGCAGTACTTC
CSARLTVRAYEQYF
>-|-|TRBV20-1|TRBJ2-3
TGCAGTGCTAGACCAGCCTTCACAGATACGCAGTATTTT
CSARPAFTDTQYF
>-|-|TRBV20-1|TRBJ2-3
TGCAGTGCCACCGGGACTGCTTTCAGCACAGATACGCAGTATTTT
CSATGTAFSTDTQYF